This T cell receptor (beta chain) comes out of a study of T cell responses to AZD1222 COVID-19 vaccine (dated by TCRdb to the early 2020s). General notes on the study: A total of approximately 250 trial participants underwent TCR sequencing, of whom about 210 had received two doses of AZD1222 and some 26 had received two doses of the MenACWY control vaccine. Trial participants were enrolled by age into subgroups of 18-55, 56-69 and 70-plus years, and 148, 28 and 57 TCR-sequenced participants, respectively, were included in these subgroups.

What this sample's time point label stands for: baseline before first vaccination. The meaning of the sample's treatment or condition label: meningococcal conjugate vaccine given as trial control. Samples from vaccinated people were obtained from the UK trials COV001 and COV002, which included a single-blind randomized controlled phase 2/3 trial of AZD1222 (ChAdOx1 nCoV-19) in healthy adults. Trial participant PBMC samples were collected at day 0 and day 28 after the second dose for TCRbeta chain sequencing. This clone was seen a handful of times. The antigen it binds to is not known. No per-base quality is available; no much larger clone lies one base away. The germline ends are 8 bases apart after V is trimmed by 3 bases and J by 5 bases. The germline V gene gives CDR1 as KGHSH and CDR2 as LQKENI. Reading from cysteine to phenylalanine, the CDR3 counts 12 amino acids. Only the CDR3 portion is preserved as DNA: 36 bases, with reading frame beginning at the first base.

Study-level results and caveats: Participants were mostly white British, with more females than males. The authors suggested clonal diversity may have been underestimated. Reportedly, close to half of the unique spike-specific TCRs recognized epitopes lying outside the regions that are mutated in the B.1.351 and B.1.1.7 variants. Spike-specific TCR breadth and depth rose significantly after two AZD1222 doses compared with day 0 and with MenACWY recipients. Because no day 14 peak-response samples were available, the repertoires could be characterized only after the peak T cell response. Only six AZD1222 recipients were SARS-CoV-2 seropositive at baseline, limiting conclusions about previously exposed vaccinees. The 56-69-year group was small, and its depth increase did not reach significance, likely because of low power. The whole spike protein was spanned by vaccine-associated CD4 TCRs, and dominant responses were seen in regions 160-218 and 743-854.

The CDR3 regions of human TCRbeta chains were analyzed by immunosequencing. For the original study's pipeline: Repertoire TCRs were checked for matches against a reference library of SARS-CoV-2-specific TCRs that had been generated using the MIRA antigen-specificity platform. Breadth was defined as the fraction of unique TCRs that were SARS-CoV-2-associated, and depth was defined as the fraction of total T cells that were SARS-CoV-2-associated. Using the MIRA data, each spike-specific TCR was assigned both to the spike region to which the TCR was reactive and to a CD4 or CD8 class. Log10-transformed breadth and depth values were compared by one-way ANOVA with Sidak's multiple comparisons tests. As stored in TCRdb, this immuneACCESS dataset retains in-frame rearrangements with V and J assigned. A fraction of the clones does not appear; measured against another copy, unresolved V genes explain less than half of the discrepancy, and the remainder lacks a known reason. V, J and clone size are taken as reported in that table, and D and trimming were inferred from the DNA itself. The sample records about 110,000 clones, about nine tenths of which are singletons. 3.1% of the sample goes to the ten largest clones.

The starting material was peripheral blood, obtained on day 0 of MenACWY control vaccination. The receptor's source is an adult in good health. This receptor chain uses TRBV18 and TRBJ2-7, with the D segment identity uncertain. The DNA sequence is TGTGCCAGCTCACCCAATACGGACGAGCAGTACTTC. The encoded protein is CASSPNTDEQYF.